The 4 T cell receptor beta chains below come from one sample, sequenced in a study of cytomegalovirus exposure and HLA in healthy donors. This PCR relied on a set of 60 Vbeta primers and 13 Jbeta primers. Measured with immunoSEQ multiplex PCR; TCRdb has only the in-frame clones, and not every one. Of about 98,000 clones listed, about 60% are singletons. The specimen sequenced was PBMCs. Source of these receptors: a human donor in good health.

The chain couples TRBV28 to TRBJ2-1; D gene uncertain. The germline V gene has CDR1 MDHEN and CDR2 SYDVKM. Trimming left V 1 base short and J 4 bases short, with 8 bases between. There are 14 residues in the CDR3. The CDR3 reads CASSLFGGYNEQFF. CDR3 sequence (DNA): TGTGCCAGCAGTTTATTTGGCGGATACAATGAGCAGTTCTTC. The full variable domain, rest sourced from reference TRBV28 and TRBJ2-1, is DVKVTQSSRYLVKRTGEKVFLECVQDMDHENMFWYRQDPGLGLRLIYFSYDVKMKEKGDIPEGYSVSREKKERFSLILESASTNQTSMYLCASSLFGGYNEQFFGPGTRLTVL.

The chain links TRBV5-4 to TRBJ2-7; maybe TRBD2 (6 bases). The CDR3 runs 15 residues. V dropped 0 bases and J dropped 5 bases, with 15 bases sitting between them. In germline, CDR1 is SGHNT, CDR2 YYREEE (reference sequence). CDR3 loop: CASSLVGRGLHEQYF. The CDR3 nucleotides are TGTGCCAGCAGCTTGGTCGGGCGGGGTTTGCACGAGCAGTACTTC. Based on the CDR3 plus reference TRBV5-4 and TRBJ2-7, the full variable domain is ETGVTQSPTHLIKTRGQQVTLRCSSQSGHNTVSWYQQALGQGPQFIFQYYREEENGRGNFPPRFSGLQFPNYSSELNVNALELDDSALYLCASSLVGRGLHEQYFGPGTRLTVT.

The J gene is TRBJ2-3, the V gene TRBV10-3, with 10 bases lining up with TRBD1. This CDR3 comprises 15 residues. Trimming cost V 2 bases and J 3 bases; bases outside gene matches: 2. Germline CDR1 ENHRY, CDR2 SYGVKD. CDR3: CAISETGQGTDTQYF. Written as DNA, the CDR3 is TGTGCCATCAGTGAGACGGGACAGGGGACAGATACGCAGTATTTT.

This sequence joins TRBV5-4 and TRBJ1-2; weak D call: TRBD1 (6 bases). The germline V gene has CDR1 SGHNT and CDR2 YYREEE (reference sequence). Trimming removed 0 bases from V and 4 bases from J, with 16 bases in between. The CDR3 is made up of 16 amino acids. CDR3 residues: CASSLEGGGRGYGYTF. The CDR3 DNA is TGTGCCAGCAGCTTGGAGGGGGGGGGACGGGGCTATGGCTACACCTTC.